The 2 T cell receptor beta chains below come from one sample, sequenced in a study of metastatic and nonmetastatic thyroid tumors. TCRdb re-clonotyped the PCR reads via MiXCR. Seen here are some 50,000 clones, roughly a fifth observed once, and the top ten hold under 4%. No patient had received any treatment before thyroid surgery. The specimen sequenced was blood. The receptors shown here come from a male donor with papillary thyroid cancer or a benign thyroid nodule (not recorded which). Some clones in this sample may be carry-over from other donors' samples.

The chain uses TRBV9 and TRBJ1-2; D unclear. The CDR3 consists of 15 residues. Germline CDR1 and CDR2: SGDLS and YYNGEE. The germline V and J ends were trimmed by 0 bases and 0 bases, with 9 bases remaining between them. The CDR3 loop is CASSVDPTANYGYTF. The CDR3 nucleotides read TGTGCCAGCAGCGTAGACCCCACAGCTAACTATGGCTACACCTTC.

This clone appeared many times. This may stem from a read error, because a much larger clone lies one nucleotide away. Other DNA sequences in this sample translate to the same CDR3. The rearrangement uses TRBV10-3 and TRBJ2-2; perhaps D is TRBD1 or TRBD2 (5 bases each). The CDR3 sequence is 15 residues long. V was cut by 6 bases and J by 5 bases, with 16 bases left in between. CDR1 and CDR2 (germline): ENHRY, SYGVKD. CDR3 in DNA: TGTGCCATCAGGGGGACGGAACCTAATACCGGGGAGCTGTTTTTT. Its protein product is CAIRGTEPNTGELFF.